The following is a T cell receptor beta chain sequence with its context. Its antigen is unknown. CDR3 length: 12 amino acids. The V end lost 6 bases, the J end lost 4 bases, and 9 bases lay between the germline ends. Germline V gene sequence: CDR1 MNHEY, CDR2 SVGAGI. All donors were healthy, and all were Caucasian. Each cDNA held unique molecular identifiers, and template switching gave it a universal primer site. In TCRdb, the 5' RACE reads were re-called with MiXCR into one record per CDR3 protein. The data contain about 240,000 distinct CDR3 sequences, roughly 10% of them singletons. These data belong to a study of identical twins. Study results and limitations: Abundant cord blood beta clonotypes carried fewer insertions; memory repertoires showed none. Zero-insertion analyses could be partly confounded by invariant MAIT and iNKT cells.

This rearrangement joins TRBV6-5 to TRBJ1-1; D unresolved. The sample consisted of memory T cells sorted from blood. The source is a man aged 45 to 65 in good health. The CDR3 is CASRSLGTEAFF. For the CDR3, the DNA is TGTGCCAGCAGGTCACTGGGCACTGAAGCTTTCTTT.